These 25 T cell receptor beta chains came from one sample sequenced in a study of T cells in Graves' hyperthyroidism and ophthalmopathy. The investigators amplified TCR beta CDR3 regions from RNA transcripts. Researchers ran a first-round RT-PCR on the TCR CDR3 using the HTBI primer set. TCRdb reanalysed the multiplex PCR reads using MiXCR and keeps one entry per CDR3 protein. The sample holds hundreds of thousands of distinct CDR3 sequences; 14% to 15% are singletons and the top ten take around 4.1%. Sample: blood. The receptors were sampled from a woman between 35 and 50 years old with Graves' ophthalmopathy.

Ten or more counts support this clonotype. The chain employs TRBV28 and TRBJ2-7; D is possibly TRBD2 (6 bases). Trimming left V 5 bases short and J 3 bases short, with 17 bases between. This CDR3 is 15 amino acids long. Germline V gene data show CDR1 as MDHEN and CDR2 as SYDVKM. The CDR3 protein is CASSLGLERDYEQYF. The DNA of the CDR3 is TGTGCCAGCAGTCTGGGACTCGAAAGAGACTACGAGCAGTACTTC.

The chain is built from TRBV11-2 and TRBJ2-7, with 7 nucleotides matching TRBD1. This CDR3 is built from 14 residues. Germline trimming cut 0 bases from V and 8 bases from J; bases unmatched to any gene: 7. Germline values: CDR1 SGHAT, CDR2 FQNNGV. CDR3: CASSLDRGWYKQYF. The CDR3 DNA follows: TGTGCCAGCAGCTTAGACAGGGGGTGGTACAAGCAGTACTTC. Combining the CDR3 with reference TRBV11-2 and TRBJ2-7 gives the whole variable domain EAGVAQSPRYKIIEKRQSVAFWCNPISGHATLYWYQQILGQGPKLLIQFQNNGVVDDSQLPKDRFSAERLKGVDSTLKIQPAKLEDSAVYLCASSLDRGWYKQYFGPGTRLTVT.

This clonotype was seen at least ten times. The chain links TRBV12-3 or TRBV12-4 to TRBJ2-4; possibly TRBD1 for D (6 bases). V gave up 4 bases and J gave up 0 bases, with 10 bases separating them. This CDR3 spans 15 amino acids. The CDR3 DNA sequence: TGTGCCAGCAGTTCAGGGGCCTTAGCCAAAAACATTCAGTACTTC. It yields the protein CASSSGALAKNIQYF.

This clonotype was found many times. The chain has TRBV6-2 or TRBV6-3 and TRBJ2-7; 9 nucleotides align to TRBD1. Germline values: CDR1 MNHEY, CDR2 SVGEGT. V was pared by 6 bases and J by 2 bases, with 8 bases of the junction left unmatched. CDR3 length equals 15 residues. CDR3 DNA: TGTGCCAGCAGCAGGGACAGGGCCGGGCCCTACGAGCAGTACTTC. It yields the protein CASSRDRAGPYEQYF.

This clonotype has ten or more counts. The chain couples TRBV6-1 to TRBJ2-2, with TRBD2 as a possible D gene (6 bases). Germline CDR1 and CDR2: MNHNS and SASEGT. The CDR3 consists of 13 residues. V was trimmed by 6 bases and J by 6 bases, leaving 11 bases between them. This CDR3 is CASRPGGAGELFF. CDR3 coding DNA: TGTGCCAGCAGGCCTGGAGGGGCCGGGGAGCTGTTTTTT.

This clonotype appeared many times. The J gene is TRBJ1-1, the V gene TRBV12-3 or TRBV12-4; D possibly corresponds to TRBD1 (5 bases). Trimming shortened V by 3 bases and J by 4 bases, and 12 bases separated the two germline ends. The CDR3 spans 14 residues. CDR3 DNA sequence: TGTGCCAGCAGTTTTGTAGGGCAGGGCACTGAAGCTTTCTTT. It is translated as CASSFVGQGTEAFF.

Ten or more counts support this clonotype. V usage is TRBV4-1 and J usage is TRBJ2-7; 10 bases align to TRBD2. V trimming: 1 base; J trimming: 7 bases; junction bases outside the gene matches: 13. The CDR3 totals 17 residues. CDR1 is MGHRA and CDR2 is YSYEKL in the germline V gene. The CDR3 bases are TGCGCCAGCAGCCAAGGATGGGTTCTCCTAGCGGGAGAAGAGCAGTACTTC. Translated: CASSQGWVLLAGEEQYF.

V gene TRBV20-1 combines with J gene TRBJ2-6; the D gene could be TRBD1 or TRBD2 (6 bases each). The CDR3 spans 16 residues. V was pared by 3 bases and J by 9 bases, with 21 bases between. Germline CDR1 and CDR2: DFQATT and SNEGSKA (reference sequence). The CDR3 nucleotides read TGCAGTGCTAGGGGGGCGGGATACCTCTCGGGCAACGTCCTGACTTTC. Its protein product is CSARGAGYLSGNVLTF.

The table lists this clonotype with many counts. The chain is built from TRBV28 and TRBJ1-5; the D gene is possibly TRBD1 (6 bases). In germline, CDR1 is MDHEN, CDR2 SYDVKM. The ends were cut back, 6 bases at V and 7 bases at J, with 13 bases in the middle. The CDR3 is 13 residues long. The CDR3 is CASRPQGRQPQHF. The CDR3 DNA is TGTGCCAGCAGGCCACAGGGTCGGCAGCCCCAGCATTTT.

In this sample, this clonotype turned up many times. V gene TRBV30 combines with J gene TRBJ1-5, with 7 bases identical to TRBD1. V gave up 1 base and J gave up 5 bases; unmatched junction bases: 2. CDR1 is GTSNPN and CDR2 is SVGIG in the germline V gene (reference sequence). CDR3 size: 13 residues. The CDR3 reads CAWSATGDQPQHF. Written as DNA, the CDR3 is TGTGCCTGGAGTGCTACAGGGGATCAGCCCCAGCATTTT.

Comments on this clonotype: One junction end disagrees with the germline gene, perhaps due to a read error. CDR3 sequence reads: CVSSLGQGAYGYTF. The CDR3 coding sequence is TGTGTCAGCAGCTTGGGGCAGGGGGCCTATGGCTACACCTTC. The V gene is TRBV5-6, the J gene TRBJ1-2; the match to TRBD1 covers 8 bases. This CDR3 has 14 residues. CDR1 and CDR2 (germline): SGHDT, YYEEEE.

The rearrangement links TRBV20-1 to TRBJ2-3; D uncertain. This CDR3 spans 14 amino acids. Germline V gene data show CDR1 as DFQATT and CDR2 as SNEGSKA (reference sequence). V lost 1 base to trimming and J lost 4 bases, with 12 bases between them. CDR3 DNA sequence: TGCAGTGCTAGAGGTGGCAGTAGAGCAGATACGCAGTATTTT. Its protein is CSARGGSRADTQYF.

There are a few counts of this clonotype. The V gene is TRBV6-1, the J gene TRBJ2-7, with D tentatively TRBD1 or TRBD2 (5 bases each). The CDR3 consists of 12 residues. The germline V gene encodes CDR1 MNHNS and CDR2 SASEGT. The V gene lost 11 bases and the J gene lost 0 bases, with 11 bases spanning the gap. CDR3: CAAQGDSYEQYF. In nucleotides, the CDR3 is TGTGCCGCCCAGGGAGACTCCTACGAGCAGTACTTC.

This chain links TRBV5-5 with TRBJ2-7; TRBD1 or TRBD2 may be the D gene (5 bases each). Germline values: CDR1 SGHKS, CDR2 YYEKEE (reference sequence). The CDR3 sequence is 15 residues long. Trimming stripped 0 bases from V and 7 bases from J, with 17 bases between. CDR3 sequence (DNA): TGTGCCAGCAGCTTGGACCTCATTTCCGGGGCTGAGCAGTACTTC. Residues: CASSLDLISGAEQYF.

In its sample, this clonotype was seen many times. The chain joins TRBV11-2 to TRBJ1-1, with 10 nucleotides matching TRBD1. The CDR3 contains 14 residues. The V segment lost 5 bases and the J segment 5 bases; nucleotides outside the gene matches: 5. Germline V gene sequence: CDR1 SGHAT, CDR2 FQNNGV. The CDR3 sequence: CASSADRGQTEAFF. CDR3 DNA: TGTGCCAGCAGCGCCGACAGGGGGCAGACTGAAGCTTTCTTT.

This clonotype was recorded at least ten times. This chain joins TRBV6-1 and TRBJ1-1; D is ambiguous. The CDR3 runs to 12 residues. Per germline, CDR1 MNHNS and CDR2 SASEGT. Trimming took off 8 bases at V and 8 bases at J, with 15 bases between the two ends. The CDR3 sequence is CASESDFKEAFF. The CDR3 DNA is TGTGCCAGCGAAAGCGACTTCAAGGAAGCTTTCTTT.

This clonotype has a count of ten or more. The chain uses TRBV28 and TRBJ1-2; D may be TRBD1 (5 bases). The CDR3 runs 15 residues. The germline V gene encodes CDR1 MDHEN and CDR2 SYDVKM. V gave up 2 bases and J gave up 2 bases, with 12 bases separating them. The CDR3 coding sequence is TGTGCCAGCAGTTTAGGGGCCAATCCAAACTATGGCTACACCTTC. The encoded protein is CASSLGANPNYGYTF.

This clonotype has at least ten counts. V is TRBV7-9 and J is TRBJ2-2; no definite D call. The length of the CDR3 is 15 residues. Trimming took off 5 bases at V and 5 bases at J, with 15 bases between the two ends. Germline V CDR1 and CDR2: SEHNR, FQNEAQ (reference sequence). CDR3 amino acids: CASSPRIILTGELFF. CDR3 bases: TGTGCCAGCAGCCCCCGTATAATTTTAACCGGGGAGCTGTTTTTT.

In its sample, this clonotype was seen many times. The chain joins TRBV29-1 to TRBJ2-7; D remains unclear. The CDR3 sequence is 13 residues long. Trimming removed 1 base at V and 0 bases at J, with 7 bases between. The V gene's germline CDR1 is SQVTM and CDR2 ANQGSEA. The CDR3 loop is CSVEVGVSYEQYF. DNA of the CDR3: TGCAGCGTTGAAGTTGGCGTCTCCTACGAGCAGTACTTC.

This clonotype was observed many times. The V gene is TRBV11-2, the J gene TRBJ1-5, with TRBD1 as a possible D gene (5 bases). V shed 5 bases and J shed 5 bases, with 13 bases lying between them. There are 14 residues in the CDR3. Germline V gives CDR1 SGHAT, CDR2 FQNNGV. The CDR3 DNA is TGTGCCAGCAGCACCAACGTAGGGGATCAGCCCCAGCATTTT. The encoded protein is CASSTNVGDQPQHF.

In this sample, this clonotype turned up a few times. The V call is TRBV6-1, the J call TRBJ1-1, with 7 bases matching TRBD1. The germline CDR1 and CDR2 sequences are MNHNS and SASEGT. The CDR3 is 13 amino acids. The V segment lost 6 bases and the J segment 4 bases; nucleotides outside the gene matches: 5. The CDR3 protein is CASRTGLGTEAFF. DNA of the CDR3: TGTGCCAGCAGGACAGGGCTGGGCACTGAAGCTTTCTTT.

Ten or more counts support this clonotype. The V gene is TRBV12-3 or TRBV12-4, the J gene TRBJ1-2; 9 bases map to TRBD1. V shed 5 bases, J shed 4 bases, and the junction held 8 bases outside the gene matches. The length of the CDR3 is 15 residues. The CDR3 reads CASSTTGGRLYGYTF. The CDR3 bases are TGTGCCAGCAGTACTACAGGGGGCCGACTCTATGGCTACACCTTC.

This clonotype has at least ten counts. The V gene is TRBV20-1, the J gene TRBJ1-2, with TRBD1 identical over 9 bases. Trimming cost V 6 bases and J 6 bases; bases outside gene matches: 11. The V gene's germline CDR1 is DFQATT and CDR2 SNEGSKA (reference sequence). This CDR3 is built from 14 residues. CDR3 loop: CSAGSTGGGHGYTF. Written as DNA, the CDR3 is TGCAGTGCAGGGAGTACAGGGGGCGGGCATGGCTACACCTTC.

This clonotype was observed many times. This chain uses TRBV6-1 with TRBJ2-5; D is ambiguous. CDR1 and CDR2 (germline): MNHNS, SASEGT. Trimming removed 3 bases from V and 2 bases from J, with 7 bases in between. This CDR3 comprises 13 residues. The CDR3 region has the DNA TGTGCCAGCAGTGATGAAGCTCAAGAGACCCAGTACTTC. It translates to CASSDEAQETQYF.

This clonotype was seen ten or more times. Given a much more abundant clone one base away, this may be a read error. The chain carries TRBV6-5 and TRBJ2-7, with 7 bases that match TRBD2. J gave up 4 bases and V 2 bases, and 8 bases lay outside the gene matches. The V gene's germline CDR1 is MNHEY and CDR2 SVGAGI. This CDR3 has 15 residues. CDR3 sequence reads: CASSYPGGVDYEQYF. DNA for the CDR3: TGTGCCAGCAGTTACCCGGGGGGAGTGGATTACGAGCAGTACTTC.